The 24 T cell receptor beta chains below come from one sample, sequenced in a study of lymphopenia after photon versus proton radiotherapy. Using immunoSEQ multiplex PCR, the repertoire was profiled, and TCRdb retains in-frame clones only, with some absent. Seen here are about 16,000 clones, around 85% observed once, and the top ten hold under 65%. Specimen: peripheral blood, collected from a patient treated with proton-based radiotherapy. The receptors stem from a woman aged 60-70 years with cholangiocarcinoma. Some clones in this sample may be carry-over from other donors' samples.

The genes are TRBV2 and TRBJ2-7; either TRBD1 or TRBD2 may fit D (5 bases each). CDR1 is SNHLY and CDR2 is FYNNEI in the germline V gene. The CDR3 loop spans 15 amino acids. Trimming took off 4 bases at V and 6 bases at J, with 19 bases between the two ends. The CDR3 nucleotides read TGTGCCAGCAGTGGCTACGCAGGGAGCACGGGCGAGCAGTACTTC. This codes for CASSGYAGSTGEQYF. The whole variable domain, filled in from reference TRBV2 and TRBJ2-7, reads EPEVTQTPSHQVTQMGQEVILRCVPISNHLYFYWYRQILGQKVEFLVSFYNNEISEKSEIFDDQFSVERPDGSNFTLKIRSTKLEDSAMYFCASSGYAGSTGEQYFGPGTRLTVT.

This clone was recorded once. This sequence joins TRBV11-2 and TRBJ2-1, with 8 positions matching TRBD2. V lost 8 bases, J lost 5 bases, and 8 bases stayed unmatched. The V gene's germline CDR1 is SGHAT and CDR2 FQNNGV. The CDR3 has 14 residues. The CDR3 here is CASVGGGSHNEQFF. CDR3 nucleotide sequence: TGTGCCAGCGTCGGGGGGGGCAGCCACAATGAGCAGTTCTTC.

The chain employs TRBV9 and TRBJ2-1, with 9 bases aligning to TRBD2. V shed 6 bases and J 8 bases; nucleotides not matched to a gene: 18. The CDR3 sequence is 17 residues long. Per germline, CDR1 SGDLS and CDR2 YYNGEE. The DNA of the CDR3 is TGTGCCAGCATGACCACCCTCGGGCGGGGGGGCCCCCATGAGCAGTTCTTC. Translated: CASMTTLGRGGPHEQFF.

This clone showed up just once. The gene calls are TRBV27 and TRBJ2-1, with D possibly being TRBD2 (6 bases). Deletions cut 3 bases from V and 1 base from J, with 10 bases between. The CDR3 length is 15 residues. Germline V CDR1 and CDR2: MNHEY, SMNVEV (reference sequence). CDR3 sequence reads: CASSLEAGSYNEQFF. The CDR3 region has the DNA TGTGCCAGCAGTTTGGAGGCGGGGTCCTACAATGAGCAGTTCTTC.

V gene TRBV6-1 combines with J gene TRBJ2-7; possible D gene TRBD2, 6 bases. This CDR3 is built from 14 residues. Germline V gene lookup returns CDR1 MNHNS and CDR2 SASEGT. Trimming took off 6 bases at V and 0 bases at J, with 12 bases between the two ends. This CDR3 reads CASRIGTFSYEQYF. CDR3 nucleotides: TGTGCCAGCAGGATCGGGACTTTCTCCTACGAGCAGTACTTC.

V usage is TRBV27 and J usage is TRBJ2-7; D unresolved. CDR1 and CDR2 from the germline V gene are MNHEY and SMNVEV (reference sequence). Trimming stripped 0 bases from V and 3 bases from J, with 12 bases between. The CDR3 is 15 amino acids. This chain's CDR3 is CASSLSYGRRYEQYF. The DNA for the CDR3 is TGTGCCAGCAGTTTATCTTACGGACGGCGCTACGAGCAGTACTTC.

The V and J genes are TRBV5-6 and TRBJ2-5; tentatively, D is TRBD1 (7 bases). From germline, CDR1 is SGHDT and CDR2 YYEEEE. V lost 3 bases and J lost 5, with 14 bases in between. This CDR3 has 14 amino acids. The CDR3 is CASSWDRGGETQYF. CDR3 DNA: TGTGCCAGCAGCTGGGACAGAGGAGGGGAGACCCAGTACTTC.

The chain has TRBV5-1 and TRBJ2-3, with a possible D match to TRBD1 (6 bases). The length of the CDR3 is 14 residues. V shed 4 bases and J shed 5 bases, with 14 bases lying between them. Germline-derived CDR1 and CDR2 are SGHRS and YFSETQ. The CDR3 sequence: CASSLGQFVDTQYF. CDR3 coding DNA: TGCGCCAGCAGCCTTGGACAGTTTGTAGATACGCAGTATTTT.

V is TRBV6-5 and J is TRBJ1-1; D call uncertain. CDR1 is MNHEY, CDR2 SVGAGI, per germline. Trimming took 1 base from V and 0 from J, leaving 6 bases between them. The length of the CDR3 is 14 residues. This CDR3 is CASSYLGLNTEAFF. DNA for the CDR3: TGTGCCAGCAGTTACTTAGGGTTGAACACTGAAGCTTTCTTT.

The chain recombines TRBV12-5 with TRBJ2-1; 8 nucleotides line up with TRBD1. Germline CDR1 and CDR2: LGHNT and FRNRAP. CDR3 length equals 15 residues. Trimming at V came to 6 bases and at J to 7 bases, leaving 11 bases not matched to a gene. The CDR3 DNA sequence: TGTGCTAGTGGCCGTAGACAGGGGCGAGGAAATGAGCAGTTCTTC. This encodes CASGRRQGRGNEQFF. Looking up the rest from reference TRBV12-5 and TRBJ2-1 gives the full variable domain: DARVTQTPRHKVTEMGQEVTMRCQPILGHNTVFWYRQTMMQGLELLAYFRNRAPLDDSGMPKDRFSAEMPDATLATLKIQPSEPRDSAVYFCASGRRQGRGNEQFFGPGTRLTVL.

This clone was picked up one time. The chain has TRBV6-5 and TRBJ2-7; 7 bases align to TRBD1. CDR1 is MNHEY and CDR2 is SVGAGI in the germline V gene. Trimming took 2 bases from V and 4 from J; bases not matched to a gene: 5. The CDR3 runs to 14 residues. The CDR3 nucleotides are TGTGCCAGCAGTTACACGGGACAGAGATACGAGCAGTACTTC. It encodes CASSYTGQRYEQYF.

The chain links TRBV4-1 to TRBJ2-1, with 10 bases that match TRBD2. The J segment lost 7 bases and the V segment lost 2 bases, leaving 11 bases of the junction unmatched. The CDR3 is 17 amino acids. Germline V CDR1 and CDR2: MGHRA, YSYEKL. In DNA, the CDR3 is TGCGCCAGCAGCCAACTACTAGCGGGGAGGTTCGGTAATGAGCAGTTCTTC. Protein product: CASSQLLAGRFGNEQFF.

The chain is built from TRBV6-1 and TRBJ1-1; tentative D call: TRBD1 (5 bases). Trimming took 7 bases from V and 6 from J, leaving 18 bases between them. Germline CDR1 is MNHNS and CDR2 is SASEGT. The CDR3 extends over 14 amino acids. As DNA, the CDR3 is TGTGCCAGCACCGTAAGGGACTCGAGTGCTGAAGCTTTCTTT. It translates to CASTVRDSSAEAFF.

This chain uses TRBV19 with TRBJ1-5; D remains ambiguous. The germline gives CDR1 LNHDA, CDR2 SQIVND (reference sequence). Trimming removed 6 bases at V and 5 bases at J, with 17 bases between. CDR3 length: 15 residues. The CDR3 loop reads CASSLAPGPYQPQHF. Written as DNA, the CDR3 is TGTGCCAGTAGCCTTGCTCCGGGCCCCTATCAGCCCCAGCATTTT.

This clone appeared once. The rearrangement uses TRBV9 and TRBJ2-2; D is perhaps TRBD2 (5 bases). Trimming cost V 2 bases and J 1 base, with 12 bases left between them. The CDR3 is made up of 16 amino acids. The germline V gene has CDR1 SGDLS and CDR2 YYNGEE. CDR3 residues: CASSVFGLGNTGELFF. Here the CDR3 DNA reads TGTGCCAGCAGCGTCTTTGGACTCGGGAACACCGGGGAGCTGTTTTTT.

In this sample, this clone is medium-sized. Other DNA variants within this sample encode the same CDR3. The CDR3 DNA follows: TGTGCCAGCTCACCACCTGGCAACTCCTACGAGCAGTACTTC. Amino acid sequence: CASSPPGNSYEQYF. This rearrangement joins TRBV18 to TRBJ2-7; the D is unclear. There are 14 residues in the CDR3. Germline CDR1 is KGHSH and CDR2 is LQKENI. The V gene lost 0 bases and the J gene lost 0 bases, with 6 bases spanning the gap.

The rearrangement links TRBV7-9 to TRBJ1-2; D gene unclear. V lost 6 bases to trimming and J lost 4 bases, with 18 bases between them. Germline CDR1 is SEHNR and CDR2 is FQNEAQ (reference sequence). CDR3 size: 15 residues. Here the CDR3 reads CASSLVGREGYGYTF. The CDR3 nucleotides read TGTGCCAGCAGTCTAGTGGGGAGAGAGGGCTATGGCTACACCTTC.

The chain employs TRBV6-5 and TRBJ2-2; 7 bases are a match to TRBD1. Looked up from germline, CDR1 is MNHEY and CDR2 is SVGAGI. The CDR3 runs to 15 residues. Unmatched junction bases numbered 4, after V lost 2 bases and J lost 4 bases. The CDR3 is CASSYRTGGTGELFF. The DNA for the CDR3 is TGTGCCAGCAGTTACCGGACAGGCGGCACCGGGGAGCTGTTTTTT.

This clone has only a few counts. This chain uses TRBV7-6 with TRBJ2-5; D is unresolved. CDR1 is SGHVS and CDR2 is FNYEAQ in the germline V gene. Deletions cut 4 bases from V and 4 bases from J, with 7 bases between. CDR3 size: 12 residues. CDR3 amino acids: CASSSWRETQYF. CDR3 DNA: TGTGCCAGCAGCTCTTGGAGAGAGACCCAGTACTTC.

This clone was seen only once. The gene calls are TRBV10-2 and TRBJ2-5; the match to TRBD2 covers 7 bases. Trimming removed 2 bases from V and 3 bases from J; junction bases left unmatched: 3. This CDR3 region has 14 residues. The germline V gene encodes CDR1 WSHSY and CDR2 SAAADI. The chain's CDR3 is CASSELAAKETQYF. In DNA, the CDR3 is TGCGCCAGCAGTGAGCTAGCGGCTAAAGAGACCCAGTACTTC.

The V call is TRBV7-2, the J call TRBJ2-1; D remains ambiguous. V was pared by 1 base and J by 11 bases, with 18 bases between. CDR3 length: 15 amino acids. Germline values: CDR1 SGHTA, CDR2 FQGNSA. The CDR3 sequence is CASSLDATAFVKQFF. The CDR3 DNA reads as TGTGCCAGCAGCTTAGACGCTACCGCCTTCGTAAAGCAGTTCTTC. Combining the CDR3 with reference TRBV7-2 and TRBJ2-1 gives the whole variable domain GAGVSQSPSNKVTEKGKDVELRCDPISGHTALYWYRQSLGQGLEFLIYFQGNSAPDKSGLPSDRFSAERTGGSVSTLTIQRTQQEDSAVYLCASSLDATAFVKQFFGPGTRLTVL.

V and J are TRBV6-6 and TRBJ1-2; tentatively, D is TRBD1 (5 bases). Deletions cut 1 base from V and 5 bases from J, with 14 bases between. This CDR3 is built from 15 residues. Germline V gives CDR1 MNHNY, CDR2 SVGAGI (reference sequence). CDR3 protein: CASSYFVRAPYGYTF. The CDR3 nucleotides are TGTGCCAGCAGTTACTTCGTCAGGGCGCCGTATGGCTACACCTTC.

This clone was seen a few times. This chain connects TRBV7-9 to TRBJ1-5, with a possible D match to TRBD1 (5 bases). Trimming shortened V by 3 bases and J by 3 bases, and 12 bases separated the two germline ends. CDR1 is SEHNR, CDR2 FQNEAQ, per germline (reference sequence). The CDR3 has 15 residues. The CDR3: CASSFYPGNNQPQHF. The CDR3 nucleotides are TGTGCCAGCAGCTTCTATCCAGGGAACAATCAGCCCCAGCATTTT.

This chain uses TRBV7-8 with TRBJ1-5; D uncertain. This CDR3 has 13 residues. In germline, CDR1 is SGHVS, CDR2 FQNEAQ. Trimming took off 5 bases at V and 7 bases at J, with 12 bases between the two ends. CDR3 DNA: TGTGCCAGCAGCCCCCAATTGTTGCAGCCCCAGCATTTT. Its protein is CASSPQLLQPQHF.